The following is a TCR beta chain sequence with its context. It was with 60 Vbeta and 13 Jbeta primers that the PCR ran. The table came from immunoSEQ multiplex PCR; TCRdb's copy has only in-frame clones and leaves some out. Here the sample spans fewer than 70,000 clones, about four fifths being singletons. V was pared by 5 bases and J by 0 bases, with 17 bases between. The CDR3 is 17 residues long. The germline CDR1 and CDR2 sequences are SGHVS and FNYEAQ. These data come from a study of cytomegalovirus exposure and HLA in healthy donors. Overall study context: Unique TCRs numbering some 93 million, obtained from HLA-typed donors, made up an early data release.

The chain is built from TRBV7-6 and TRBJ1-5; D is possibly TRBD1 (6 bases). The TCR was taken from a middle-aged man in good health and CMV-seronegative. Sequenced: PBMCs. DNA for the CDR3: TGTGCCAGCAGCCCCGAGGACAGCCGTTATAGCAATCAGCCCCAGCATTTT. It translates to CASSPEDSRYSNQPQHF.